A selection of T cell receptor beta chains follows, all from one sample in a study of shared clonotypes between healthy human individuals. The data were produced by immunoSEQ multiplex PCR, yet TCRdb's version contains in-frame clones alone and is incomplete. This table holds over a million clones, around 97% found once. Source material: naive CD4+ T cells sorted from blood. The receptors were sampled from a man in his thirties or forties in good health. CDR3s include the opening cysteine and the closing phenylalanine or tryptophan. The order of the fields is D gene, J gene, clone size, V gene, CDR3 DNA, CDR3 protein. A D gene is named only where the DNA matches it firmly. Part of the rows lack a size; the others show once, few, many or a class for expanded clones.

TRBD2	TRBJ2-5	-	TRBV7-8	TGTGCCAGCCGACGTCGCGGGAGCAAAGAGACCCAGTACTTC	CASRRRGSKETQYF
-	TRBJ2-5	once	TRBV18	TGTGCCAGCTCACCACCAGGTCGAGAGACCCAGTACTTC	CASSPPGRETQYF
-	TRBJ2-7	-	TRBV7-2	TGTGCCAGCACCTTAGGGGGTGATTCCTACGAGCAGTACTTC	CASTLGGDSYEQYF
-	TRBJ2-7	-	TRBV28	TGTGCCAGCAGGCCGGGACCCAATTACGAGCAGTACTTC	CASRPGPNYEQYF
-	TRBJ1-5	-	TRBV28	TGTGCCAGCAGTTTATTTGGGCAGACCTCGCGCCCCCAGCATTTT	CASSLFGQTSRPQHF
TRBD2	TRBJ2-1	-	TRBV9	TGTGCCAGCAGCGTAGCTTCTAGCGGGAGGGTGGGAGAGCAGTTCTTC	CASSVASSGRVGEQFF
-	TRBJ2-3	-	TRBV18	TGTGCCAGCTCACCACGGCCAGGGGCGAGCACAGATACGCAGTATTTT	CASSPRPGASTDTQYF
-	TRBJ2-7	-	TRBV11-2	TGTGCCAGCAGCTTTGGGCGGGGTTCCTACGAGCAGTACTTC	CASSFGRGSYEQYF
-	TRBJ2-1	-	TRBV9	TGTGCCAGCAGCGTAGCGCCTTCACAGGGTCACGATGAGCAGTTCTTC	CASSVAPSQGHDEQFF
-	TRBJ2-1	once	TRBV29-1	TGCAGCGTTGTGGCTACTTCCTCCCTAAACAATGAGCGGTTCTTC	CSVVATSSLNNERFF
TRBD1	TRBJ2-1	-	TRBV28	TGTGCCAGCAGTTACGTGACAGGGGGCTCGAATGAGCAGTTCTTC	CASSYVTGGSNEQFF
-	TRBJ1-4	-	TRBV28	TGTGCCAGCGGGTTGGTCGGCAAGGGGAGTAATGAAAAACTGTTTTTT	CASGLVGKGSNEKLFF
-	TRBJ2-6	-	TRBV19	TGTGCCAGTAGTATAGTTTCCGGGGCCGGGGCCAACGTCCTGACTTTC	CASSIVSGAGANVLTF
-	TRBJ1-2	-	TRBV29-1	TGCAGCGTTGTCTATCTCGAGGGTGGCTACACCTTC	CSVVYLEGGYTF
TRBD1	TRBJ1-5	-	TRBV7-6	TGTGCCAGCAGCCCAAACACAGGGGGCGGGCAGCCCCAGCATTTT	CASSPNTGGGQPQHF
TRBD2	TRBJ2-2	-	TRBV5-4	TGTGCCAGCCTTAGGCGGGAGGGGGCCGGGGAGCTGTTTTTT	CASLRREGAGELFF
TRBD1	TRBJ2-7	-	TRBV15	TGTGCCACCAGCAGGGACAGGGGGTCGGAGCAGTCCTTC	CATSRDRGSEQSF
-	TRBJ2-5	-	TRBV5-4	TGTGCCAGCAGCTTGGGGGCAGAGACCCAGTACTTC	CASSLGAETQYF
-	TRBJ2-7	-	TRBV7-2	TGTGCCAGCAGCTTAGCGGCAAGCGGACTCAACTACGAGCAGTACTTC	CASSLAASGLNYEQYF
TRBD1	TRBJ1-2	-	TRBV5-4	TGTGCCAGCAGCTTGGGGACAGGGTTGGACTATGGCTACACCTTC	CASSLGTGLDYGYTF